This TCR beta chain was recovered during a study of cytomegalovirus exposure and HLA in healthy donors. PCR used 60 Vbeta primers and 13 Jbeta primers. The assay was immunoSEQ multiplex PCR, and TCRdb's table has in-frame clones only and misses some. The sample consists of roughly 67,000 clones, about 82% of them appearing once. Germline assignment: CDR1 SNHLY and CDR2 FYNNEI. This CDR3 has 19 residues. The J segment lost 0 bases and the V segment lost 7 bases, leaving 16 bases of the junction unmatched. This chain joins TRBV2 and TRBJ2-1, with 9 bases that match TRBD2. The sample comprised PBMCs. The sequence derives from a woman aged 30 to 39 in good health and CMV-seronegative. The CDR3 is CASKGELAGLFSSYNEQFF. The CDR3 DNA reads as TGTGCCAGCAAGGGGGAACTAGCGGGTCTTTTTAGCTCCTACAATGAGCAGTTCTTC. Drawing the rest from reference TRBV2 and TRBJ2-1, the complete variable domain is EPEVTQTPSHQVTQMGQEVILRCVPISNHLYFYWYRQILGQKVEFLVSFYNNEISEKSEIFDDQFSVERPDGSNFTLKIRSTKLEDSAMYFCASKGELAGLFSSYNEQFFGPGTRLTVL.